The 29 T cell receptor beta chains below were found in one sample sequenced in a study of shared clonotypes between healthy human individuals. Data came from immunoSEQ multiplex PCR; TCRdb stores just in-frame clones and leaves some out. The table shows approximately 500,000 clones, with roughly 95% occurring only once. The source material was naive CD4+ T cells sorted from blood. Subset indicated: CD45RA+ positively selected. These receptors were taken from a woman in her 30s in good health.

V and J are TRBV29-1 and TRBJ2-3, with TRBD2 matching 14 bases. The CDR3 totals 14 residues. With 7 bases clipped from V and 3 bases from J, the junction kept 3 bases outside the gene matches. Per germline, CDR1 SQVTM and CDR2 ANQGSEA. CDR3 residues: CSAGTSGSTDTQYF. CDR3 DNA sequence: TGCAGCGCCGGGACTAGCGGGAGTACAGATACGCAGTATTTT.

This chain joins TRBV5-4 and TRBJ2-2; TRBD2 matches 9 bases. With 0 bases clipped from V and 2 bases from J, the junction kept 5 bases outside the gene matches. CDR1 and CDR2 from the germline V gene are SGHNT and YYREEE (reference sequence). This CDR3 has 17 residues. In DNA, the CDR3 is TGTGCCAGCAGCTTGGTGGTCCTAGCGGGAAACACCGGGGAGCTGTTTTTT. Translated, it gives CASSLVVLAGNTGELFF.

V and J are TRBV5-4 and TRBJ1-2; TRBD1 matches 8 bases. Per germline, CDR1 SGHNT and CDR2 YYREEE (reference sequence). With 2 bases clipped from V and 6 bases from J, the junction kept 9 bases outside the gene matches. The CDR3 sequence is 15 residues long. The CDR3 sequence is CASSLGFTGGDGYTF. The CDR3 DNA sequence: TGTGCCAGCAGCTTAGGATTTACAGGGGGAGATGGCTACACCTTC.

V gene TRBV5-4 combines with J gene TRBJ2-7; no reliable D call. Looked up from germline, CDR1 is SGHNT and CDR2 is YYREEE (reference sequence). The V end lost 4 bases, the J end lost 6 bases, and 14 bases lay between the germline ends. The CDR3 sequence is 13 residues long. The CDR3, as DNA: TGTGCCAGCAGCCCCGGTCTATCCCGCGAGCAGTACTTC. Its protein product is CASSPGLSREQYF.

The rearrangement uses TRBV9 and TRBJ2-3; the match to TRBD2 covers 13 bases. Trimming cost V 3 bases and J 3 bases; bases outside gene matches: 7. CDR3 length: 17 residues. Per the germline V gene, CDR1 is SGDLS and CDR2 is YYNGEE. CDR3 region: CASSGIRTSGRTDTQYF. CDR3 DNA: TGTGCCAGCAGCGGAATTCGGACTAGCGGGAGAACAGATACGCAGTATTTT.

The DNA of the CDR3 is TGTGCTTCCCCTGGGACTAGCGGCCTGAGCTCCTACGAGCAGTACTTC. Translating it yields CASPGTSGLSSYEQYF. The V gene is TRBV21-1, the J gene TRBJ2-7; the table assigns TRBD2, which was not confirmed against the DNA. TRBV21-1 represents a pseudogene. The CDR3 runs 16 residues.

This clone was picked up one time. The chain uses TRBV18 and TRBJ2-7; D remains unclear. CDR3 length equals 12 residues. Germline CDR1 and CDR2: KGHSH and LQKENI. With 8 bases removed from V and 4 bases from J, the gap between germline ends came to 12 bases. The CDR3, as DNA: TGTGCCAGCGGCTCGAGCCTGTACGAGCAGTACTTC. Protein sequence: CASGSSLYEQYF.

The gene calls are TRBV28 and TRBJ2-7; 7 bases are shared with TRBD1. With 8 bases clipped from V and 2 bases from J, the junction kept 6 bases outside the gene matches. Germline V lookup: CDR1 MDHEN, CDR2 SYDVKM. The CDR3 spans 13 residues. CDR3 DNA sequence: TGTGCCAGCGGATTGACAGGGACCTACGAGCAGTACTTC. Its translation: CASGLTGTYEQYF.

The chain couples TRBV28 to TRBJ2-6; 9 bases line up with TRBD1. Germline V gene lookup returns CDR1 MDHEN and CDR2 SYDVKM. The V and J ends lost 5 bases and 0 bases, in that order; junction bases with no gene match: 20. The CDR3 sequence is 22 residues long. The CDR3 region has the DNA TGTGCCAGCAGTCCCTCGGGGATTACTTCCGGGACAGGGATCTCTGGGGCCAACGTCCTGACTTTC. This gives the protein CASSPSGITSGTGISGANVLTF.

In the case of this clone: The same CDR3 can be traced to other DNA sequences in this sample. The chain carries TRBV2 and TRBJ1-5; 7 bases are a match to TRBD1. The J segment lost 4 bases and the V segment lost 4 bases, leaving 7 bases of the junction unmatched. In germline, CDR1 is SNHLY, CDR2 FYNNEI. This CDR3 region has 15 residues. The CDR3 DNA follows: TGTGCCAGCAGTGGCCGGACAGGAGGAAATCAGCCCCAGCATTTT. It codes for CASSGRTGGNQPQHF.

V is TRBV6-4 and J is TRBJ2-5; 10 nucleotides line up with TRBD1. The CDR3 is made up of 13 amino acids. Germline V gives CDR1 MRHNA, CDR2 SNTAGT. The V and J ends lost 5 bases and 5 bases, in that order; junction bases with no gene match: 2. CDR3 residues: CASSLDRGETQYF. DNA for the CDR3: TGTGCCAGCAGTTTGGACAGGGGGGAGACCCAGTACTTC.

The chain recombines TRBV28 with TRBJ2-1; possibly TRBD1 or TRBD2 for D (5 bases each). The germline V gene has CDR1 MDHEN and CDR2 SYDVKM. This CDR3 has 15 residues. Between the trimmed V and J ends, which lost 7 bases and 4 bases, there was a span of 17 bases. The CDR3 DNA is TGTGCCAGCATAGGGTCGGGGCAGTCTTACAATGAGCAGTTCTTC. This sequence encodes CASIGSGQSYNEQFF.

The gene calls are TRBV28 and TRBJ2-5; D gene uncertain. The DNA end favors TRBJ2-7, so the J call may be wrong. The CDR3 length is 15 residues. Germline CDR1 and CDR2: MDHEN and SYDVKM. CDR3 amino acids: CASSLAKGGYYEQYF. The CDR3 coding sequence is TGTGCCAGCAGTTTAGCGAAGGGTGGTTACTACGAGCAGTACTTC.

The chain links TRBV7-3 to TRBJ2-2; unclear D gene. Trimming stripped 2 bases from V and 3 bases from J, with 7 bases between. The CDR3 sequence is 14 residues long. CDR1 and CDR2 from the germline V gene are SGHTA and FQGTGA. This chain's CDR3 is CASSLSPDTGELFF. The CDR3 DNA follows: TGTGCCAGCAGCTTATCTCCCGACACCGGGGAGCTGTTTTTT.

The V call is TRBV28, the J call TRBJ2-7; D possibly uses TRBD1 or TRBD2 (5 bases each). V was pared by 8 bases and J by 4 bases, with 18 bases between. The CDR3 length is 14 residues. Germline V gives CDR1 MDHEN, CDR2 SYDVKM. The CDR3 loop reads CASALWGSEYEQYF. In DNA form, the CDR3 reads TGTGCCAGCGCCCTTTGGGGGAGTGAGTACGAGCAGTACTTC.

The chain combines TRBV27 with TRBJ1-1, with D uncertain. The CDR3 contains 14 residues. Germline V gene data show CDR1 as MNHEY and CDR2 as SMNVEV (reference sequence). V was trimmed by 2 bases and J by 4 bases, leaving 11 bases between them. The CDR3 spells CASSLERGGTEAFF. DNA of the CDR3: TGTGCCAGCAGTTTAGAGCGTGGCGGCACTGAAGCTTTCTTT.

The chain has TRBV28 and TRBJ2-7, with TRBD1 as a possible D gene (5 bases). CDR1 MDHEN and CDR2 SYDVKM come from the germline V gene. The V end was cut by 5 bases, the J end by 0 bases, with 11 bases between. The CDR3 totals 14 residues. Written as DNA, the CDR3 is TGTGCCAGCAGTCCACCCAGGGACTCCTACGAGCAGTACTTC. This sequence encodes CASSPPRDSYEQYF.

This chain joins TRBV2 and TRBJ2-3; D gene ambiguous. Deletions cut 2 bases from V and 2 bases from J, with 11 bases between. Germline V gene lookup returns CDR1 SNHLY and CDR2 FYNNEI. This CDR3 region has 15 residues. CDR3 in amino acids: CASSEWSGLTDTQYF. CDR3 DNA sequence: TGTGCCAGCAGTGAATGGTCCGGGCTCACAGATACGCAGTATTTT.

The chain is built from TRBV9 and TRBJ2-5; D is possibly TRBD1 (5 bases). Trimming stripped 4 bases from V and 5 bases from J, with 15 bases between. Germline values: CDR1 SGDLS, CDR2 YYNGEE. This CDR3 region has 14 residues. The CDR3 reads CASSSGYYSETQYF. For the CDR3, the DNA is TGTGCCAGCAGCTCAGGGTATTACTCGGAGACCCAGTACTTC.

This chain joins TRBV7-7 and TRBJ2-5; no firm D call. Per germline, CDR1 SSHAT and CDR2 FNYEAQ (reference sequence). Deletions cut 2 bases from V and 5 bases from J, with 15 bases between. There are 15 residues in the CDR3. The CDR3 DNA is TGTGCCAGCAGCTTAACCTCATCGCCTTGGGAGACCCAGTACTTC. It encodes CASSLTSSPWETQYF. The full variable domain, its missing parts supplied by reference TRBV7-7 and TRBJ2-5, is GAGVSQSPRYKVTKRGQDVTLRCDPISSHATLYWYQQALGQGPEFLTYFNYEAQPDKSGLPSDRFSAERPEGSISTLTIQRTEQRDSAMYRCASSLTSSPWETQYFGPGTRLLVL.

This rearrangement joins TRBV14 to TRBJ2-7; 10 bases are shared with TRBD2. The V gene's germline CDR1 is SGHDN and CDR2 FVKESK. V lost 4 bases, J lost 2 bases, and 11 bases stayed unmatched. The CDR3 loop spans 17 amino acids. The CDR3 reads CASSRRRGLAAAYEQYF. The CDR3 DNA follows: TGTGCCAGCAGCCGTCGAAGAGGACTAGCGGCGGCCTACGAGCAGTACTTC.

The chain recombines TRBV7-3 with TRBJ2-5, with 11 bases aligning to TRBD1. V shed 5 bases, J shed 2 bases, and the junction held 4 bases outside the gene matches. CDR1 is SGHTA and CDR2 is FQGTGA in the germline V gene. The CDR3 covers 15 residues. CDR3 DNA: TGTGCCAGCAGCCCCGGGACAGGGGGACAAGAGACCCAGTACTTC. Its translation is CASSPGTGGQETQYF.

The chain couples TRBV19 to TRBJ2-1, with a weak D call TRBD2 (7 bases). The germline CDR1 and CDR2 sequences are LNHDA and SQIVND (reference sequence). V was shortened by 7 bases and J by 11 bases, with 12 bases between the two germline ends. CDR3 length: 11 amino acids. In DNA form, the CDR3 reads TGTGCCAGTACGGGGGGCGCGAAGCAGTTCTTC. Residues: CASTGGAKQFF.

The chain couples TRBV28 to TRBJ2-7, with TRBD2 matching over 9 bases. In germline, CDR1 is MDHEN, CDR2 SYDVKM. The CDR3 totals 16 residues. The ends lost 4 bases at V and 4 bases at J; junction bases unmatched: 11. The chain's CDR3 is CASSWRREGHYYEQYF. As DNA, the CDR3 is TGTGCCAGCAGTTGGAGGCGGGAGGGCCACTATTACGAGCAGTACTTC.

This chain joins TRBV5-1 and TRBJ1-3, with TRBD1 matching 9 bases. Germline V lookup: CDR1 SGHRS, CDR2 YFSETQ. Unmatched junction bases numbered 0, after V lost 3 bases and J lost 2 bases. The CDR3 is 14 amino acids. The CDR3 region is CASSWTGAGNTIYF. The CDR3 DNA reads TGCGCCAGCAGCTGGACAGGGGCTGGAAACACCATATATTTT.

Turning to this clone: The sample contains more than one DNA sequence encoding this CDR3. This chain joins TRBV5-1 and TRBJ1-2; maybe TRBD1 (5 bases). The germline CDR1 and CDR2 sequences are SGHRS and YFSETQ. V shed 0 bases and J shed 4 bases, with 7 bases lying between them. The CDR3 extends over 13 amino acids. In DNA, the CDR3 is TGCGCCAGCAGCTTGGGGGGCAGCTATGGCTACACCTTC. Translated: CASSLGGSYGYTF. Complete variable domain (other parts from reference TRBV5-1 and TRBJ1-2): KAGVTQTPRYLIKTRGQQVTLSCSPISGHRSVSWYQQTPGQGLQFLFEYFSETQRNKGNFPGRFSGRQFSNSRSEMNVSTLELGDSALYLCASSLGGSYGYTFGSGTRLTVV.

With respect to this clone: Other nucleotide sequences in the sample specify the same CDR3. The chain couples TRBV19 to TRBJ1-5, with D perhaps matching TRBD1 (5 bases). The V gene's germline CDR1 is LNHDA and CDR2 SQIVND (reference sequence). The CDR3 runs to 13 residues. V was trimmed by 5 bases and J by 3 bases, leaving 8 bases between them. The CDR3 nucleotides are TGTGCCAGTAGTGGGACGGTCAATCAGCCCCAGCATTTT. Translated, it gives CASSGTVNQPQHF.

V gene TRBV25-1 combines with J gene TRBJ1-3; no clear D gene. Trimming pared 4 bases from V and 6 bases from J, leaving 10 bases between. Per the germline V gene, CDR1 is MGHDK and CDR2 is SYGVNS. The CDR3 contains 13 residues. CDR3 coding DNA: TGTGCCAGCAGTGCGGTGAACCAAAACACCATATATTTT. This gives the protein CASSAVNQNTIYF.

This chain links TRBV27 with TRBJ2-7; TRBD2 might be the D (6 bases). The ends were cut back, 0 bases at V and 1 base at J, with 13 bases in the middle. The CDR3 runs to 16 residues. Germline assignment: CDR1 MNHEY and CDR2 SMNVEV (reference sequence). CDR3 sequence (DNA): TGTGCCAGCAGTTTATCGAATACCCTAGCGTCCTACGAGCAGTACTTC. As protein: CASSLSNTLASYEQYF.